Following are 9 T cell receptor beta chains from one sample sequenced in a study of a mutant IDH1 vaccine in newly diagnosed glioma. The repertoire was sequenced with immunoSEQ multiplex PCR; TCRdb's copy has only in-frame clones and lacks some. The sample includes approximately 36,000 clones, around four fifths of them seen just once. The time point denotes: baseline, week 1 (first vaccination visit). Treatment here: pre-vaccination baseline after standard-of-care therapy. Sequences were derived from PBMCs, sampled from a glioma patient treated with radiotherapy, temozolomide or both. All receptors come from a man aged 35 to 55 with glioma. Some clones in this sample may be carry-over from other donors' samples.

This clone showed up just once. CDR3 DNA: TGTGCCAGCTCCCTTCAAGGGACAGCTTTCCTATATTTT. It encodes CASSLQGTAFLYF. V gene TRBV18 combines with J gene TRBJ1-3; 7 bases agree with TRBD1. Germline CDR1 and CDR2: KGHSH and LQKENI. Trimming took 6 bases from V and 14 from J; bases not matched to a gene: 13. CDR3 length equals 13 residues.

The chain has TRBV5-1 and TRBJ2-3, with TRBD2 identical over 12 bases. This CDR3 comprises 20 residues. Germline CDR1 is SGHRS and CDR2 is YFSETQ. Trimming at V came to 2 bases and at J to 1 base, leaving 14 bases not matched to a gene. As DNA, the CDR3 is TGCGCCAGCAGCTTTTCCCCTAGCGGGGGGGCCGATGGAGGCACAGATACGCAGTATTTT. This sequence encodes CASSFSPSGGADGGTDTQYF. Full variable domain (remainder filled in from reference TRBV5-1 and TRBJ2-3): KAGVTQTPRYLIKTRGQQVTLSCSPISGHRSVSWYQQTPGQGLQFLFEYFSETQRNKGNFPGRFSGRQFSNSRSEMNVSTLELGDSALYLCASSFSPSGGADGGTDTQYFGPGTRLTVL.

The J gene is TRBJ2-7, the V gene TRBV7-2; TRBD2 agrees at 8 bases. Trimming removed 1 base from V and 3 bases from J; junction bases left unmatched: 8. The CDR3 contains 16 residues. Germline V gene sequence: CDR1 SGHTA, CDR2 FQGNSA. CDR3 residues: CASSLELETSVYEQYF. CDR3 nucleotides: TGTGCCAGCAGCTTAGAGTTGGAGACTAGCGTCTACGAGCAGTACTTC.

The chain uses TRBV30 and TRBJ2-7; 8 bases match TRBD1. CDR1 is GTSNPN and CDR2 is SVGIG in the germline V gene (reference sequence). The CDR3 length is 14 residues. The J segment lost 0 bases and the V segment lost 4 bases, leaving 5 bases of the junction unmatched. The CDR3 protein is CAWNAGTGSYEQYF. DNA for the CDR3: TGTGCCTGGAATGCCGGGACAGGCTCCTACGAGCAGTACTTC.

The chain is built from TRBV5-6 and TRBJ2-2, with D hard to call. With 3 bases removed from V and 3 bases from J, the gap between germline ends came to 3 bases. The CDR3 runs 12 residues. Germline V CDR1 and CDR2: SGHDT, YYEEEE. Written as DNA, the CDR3 is TGTGCCAGCAGCTGGGACACCGGGGAGCTGTTTTTT. Protein product: CASSWDTGELFF.

CDR3 nucleotides: TGTGCCAGCAGCTCTCAGGGGGAGAACACTGAAGCTTTCTTT. It translates to CASSSQGENTEAFF. V is TRBV7-2 and J is TRBJ1-1, with 7 nucleotides matching TRBD1. The CDR3 length is 14 residues. The V gene end was trimmed by 4 bases and the J gene end by 1 base; junction bases not matched to a gene: 3. CDR1 SGHTA and CDR2 FQGNSA come from the germline V gene.

The CDR3 loop reads CASSYSKRQETQYF. In DNA, the CDR3 is TGTGCCAGCAGTTACTCGAAACGCCAAGAGACCCAGTACTTC. The chain links TRBV6-6 to TRBJ2-5; no reliable D call. CDR1 is MNHNY and CDR2 is SVGAGI in the germline V gene (reference sequence). The CDR3 runs 14 residues. The ends were cut back, 0 bases at V and 1 base at J, with 6 bases in the middle.

By its share, this clone is medium-sized. J is TRBJ2-5 and V is TRBV5-4; D gene uncertain. The CDR3 is made up of 12 amino acids. V was clipped by 0 bases and J by 4 bases, with 4 bases between them. CDR1 and CDR2 from the germline V gene are SGHNT and YYREEE (reference sequence). The CDR3 is CASSLEAETQYF. CDR3 bases: TGTGCCAGCAGCTTGGAGGCAGAGACCCAGTACTTC.

CDR3 DNA: TGCGCCAGCAGCTTGACCCCAGGGCAGGACTACACCTTC. Protein sequence: CASSLTPGQDYTF. The chain carries TRBV5-1 and TRBJ1-2, with TRBD1 as a possible D gene (5 bases). The germline V gene encodes CDR1 SGHRS and CDR2 YFSETQ. CDR3 size: 13 residues. Between the trimmed V and J ends, which lost 1 base and 10 bases, there was a span of 14 bases.